A selection of T cell receptor beta chains follows, all from one sample in a study of T cell responses to AZD1222 COVID-19 vaccine. Assay used: immunoSEQ multiplex PCR; TCRdb lists only in-frame clones, some missing. The table has around 99,000 clones, roughly 87% seen once. Sequences were derived from peripheral blood, sampled on day 0 of MenACWY control vaccination. The origin of the receptors is an adult in good health. Both conserved end residues are part of each CDR3. The D gene is left open where the match is weak. Size values are once, few and many counts, or a class for expanded clones, and some rows have none.

DNA,CDR3,V,J,size,D
TGTGCCACCAGCTCTAATAGCGGGGGCACTGGGGAGACCCAGTACTTC,CATSSNSGGTGETQYF,TRBV15,TRBJ2-5,NA,TRBD2
TGCGCCAGCAGCCAAGAGGGGGGGCGTAGGGAAAAACTGTTTTTT,CASSQEGGRREKLFF,TRBV4-1,TRBJ1-4,NA,NA
TGTGCCAGCAGCGTAGATGGGGAGCAGTACTTC,CASSVDGEQYF,TRBV11-2,TRBJ2-7,NA,NA
TGTGCCAGCGGGGGTGCTACAGATACGCAGTATTTT,CASGGATDTQYF,TRBV7-9,TRBJ2-3,NA,NA
TGCAACCCGGGGAGAGAGGACTTC,CNPGREDF,TRBV20-1,TRBJ2-5,NA,NA
TGTGCCAGCAGGGTGAACACTGAAGCTTTCTTT,CASRVNTEAFF,TRBV12-3/TRBV12-4,TRBJ1-1,NA,NA
TGCGCCAGCAGCTTAGGTAGTCTGAATTCACCCCTCCACTTT,CASSLGSLNSPLHF,TRBV5-1,TRBJ1-6,NA,NA
TGTGCCAGCAGCGGAACGACAGATAACACTGAAGCTTTCTTT,CASSGTTDNTEAFF,TRBV7-2,TRBJ1-1,NA,NA
TGTGCCAGTAGTATTGTTACCCCTAGCGGGAGAAGGTTTAATGAGCAGTTCTTC,CASSIVTPSGRRFNEQFF,TRBV19,TRBJ2-1,NA,TRBD2
TGTGCCAGCAGTCCCTGGGGGAGGACTGAAGCTTTCTTT,CASSPWGRTEAFF,TRBV6-5,TRBJ1-1,NA,NA
TGTGCCAGCAGCTCCTGGAGGAGGGAGCTACTCCAAGAGACCCAGTACTTC,CASSSWRRELLQETQYF,TRBV7-8,TRBJ2-5,NA,NA
TGTGCCAGCAGCAAGGTCTGTTTCGACAGTAGCACAGATACGCAGTATTTT,CASSKVCFDSSTDTQYF,TRBV5-6,TRBJ2-3,NA,NA
TGTGCCAGCAGCTTAATGGGGGCGCGGGGTGAAAAACTGTTTTTT,CASSLMGARGEKLFF,TRBV7-2,TRBJ1-4,NA,NA
TGTGCCAGCAGCGTAACGGGACAGAACACTGAAGCTTTCTTT,CASSVTGQNTEAFF,TRBV9,TRBJ1-1,NA,NA
TGCGCCAGCAGCTTGATGTGGCGGGGGGCGAACAATGAGCAGTTCTTC,CASSLMWRGANNEQFF,TRBV5-1,TRBJ2-1,NA,TRBD2
TGTGCCAGCAGTCTCAGGGGTGCCTACGAGCAGTACTTC,CASSLRGAYEQYF,TRBV6-5,TRBJ2-7,NA,NA
TGCGCCAGCAGTGAAAGGGGCGCGGGCACAGATACGCAGTATTTT,CASSERGAGTDTQYF,TRBV5-1,TRBJ2-3,NA,NA
TGTGCCAGCAAGGGCAGGGGCCCCGATCAGCCCCAGCATTTT,CASKGRGPDQPQHF,TRBV11-1,TRBJ1-5,once,NA
TGTGCCAGCAGCTTGGGGGGCGCGGCAGGTGGCACTGAAGCTTTCTTT,CASSLGGAAGGTEAFF,TRBV5-4,TRBJ1-1,NA,NA
TGCGCCAGCAGGCGGGCCGGGACTACGAGCTCCTACGAGCAGTACTTC,CASRRAGTTSSYEQYF,TRBV5-1,TRBJ2-7,NA,TRBD2
TGTGCCAGCAGCTTACAGCGGGACAGTGGGGAGCAGTTCTTC,CASSLQRDSGEQFF,TRBV7-3,TRBJ2-1,NA,NA
TGTGCCAGCAGCCTACCGACCCGACGTAATTCACCCCTCCACTTT,CASSLPTRRNSPLHF,TRBV28,TRBJ1-6,NA,NA
TGTGCCAGCAGTCCGGAGGGGTCAGGCTATGAAAAACTGTTTTTT,CASSPEGSGYEKLFF,TRBV28,TRBJ1-4,NA,NA
TGTGCCAGCAGCCGGGACAGTAACTATGGCTACACCTTC,CASSRDSNYGYTF,TRBV5-4,TRBJ1-2,NA,TRBD1
TGTGCCAGCAGCTACCGGGACAGGGGGCGGGAGACCCAGTACTTC,CASSYRDRGRETQYF,TRBV2,TRBJ2-5,NA,TRBD1
TGTGCCAGCAGCCCCACCGATAGTAATGGCTACACCTTC,CASSPTDSNGYTF,TRBV9,TRBJ1-2,NA,NA
TGTGCCAGCAGCCTTGAGGGACAGGGGGCGCGGATCTATGGCTACACCTTC,CASSLEGQGARIYGYTF,TRBV28,TRBJ1-2,NA,TRBD1
TGTGCCAGCAGCGAAGACAACCAAGAGACCCAGTACTTC,CASSEDNQETQYF,TRBV4-2,TRBJ2-5,NA,NA
TGCAGCGTTACACAGGGTAGTGGCTACACCTTC,CSVTQGSGYTF,TRBV29-1,TRBJ1-2,NA,NA
TGTGCCAGTAGTAAGACATTGAACACTGAAGCTTTCTTT,CASSKTLNTEAFF,TRBV19,TRBJ1-1,once,NA
TGTGCCAGCAGCTCCTCCGTGGGCGCCTACGAGCAGTACTTC,CASSSSVGAYEQYF,TRBV9,TRBJ2-7,NA,NA
TGTGCCAGCAGTGAGGGGGACACCGGGGAGCTGTTTTTT,CASSEGDTGELFF,TRBV6-4,TRBJ2-2,few,NA
TGTGCCAGCAGAGCAGAAACAGGGGTAGAACATTTT,CASRAETGVEHF,TRBV6-5,TRBJ1-5,NA,TRBD1
TGTGCCAGCCGGCCGGGAAATCAGCCCCAGCATTTT,CASRPGNQPQHF,TRBV12-3/TRBV12-4,TRBJ1-5,NA,NA
TGTGCCAGCAGCTTAATCGGTGAAACTGAAGCTTTCTTT,CASSLIGETEAFF,TRBV11-2,TRBJ1-1,NA,NA
TGTGCCAGTAAAAAACAGGGGGCAAACTATGGCTACACCTTC,CASKKQGANYGYTF,TRBV19,TRBJ1-2,NA,TRBD1
TGTGCCAGTAGTAACGAATATGGGGGGGTGAACACCGGGGAGCTGTTTTTT,CASSNEYGGVNTGELFF,TRBV19,TRBJ2-2,NA,TRBD2
TGCGCCAGCAGCTTGGATTCGGGGCGCGGTAAGACCCAGTACTTC,CASSLDSGRGKTQYF,TRBV5-1,TRBJ2-5,NA,NA
TGTGCCAGCAGTCCGGGGAACACTGAAGCTTTCTTT,CASSPGNTEAFF,TRBV27,TRBJ1-1,few,NA
TGTGCCAGCAGTGTCCGAGGGAGTAATCAGCCCCAGCATTTT,CASSVRGSNQPQHF,TRBV2,TRBJ1-5,NA,NA
TGTGCCAGTAGTATAAGGGGACATTGGGGGAATGAGCAGTTCTTC,CASSIRGHWGNEQFF,TRBV19,TRBJ2-1,NA,NA
TGTGCCAGCAGTTGGAGGCGGTTCCGCACAGATACGCAGTATTTT,CASSWRRFRTDTQYF,TRBV28,TRBJ2-3,NA,NA
TGTGCCAGCAGCTTAGATATAGATTCACCCCTCCACTTT,CASSLDIDSPLHF,TRBV7-2,TRBJ1-6,NA,NA
TGTGCCAGCAGTTGGGGACTAGCGGGTAGATACGAGCAGTACTTC,CASSWGLAGRYEQYF,TRBV3-1/TRBV3-2,TRBJ2-7,once,TRBD2
TGTGCCATCAGAATTTCGACTCAAAGAGGGGACACTGAAGCTTTCTTT,CAIRISTQRGDTEAFF,TRBV10-3,TRBJ1-1,NA,NA